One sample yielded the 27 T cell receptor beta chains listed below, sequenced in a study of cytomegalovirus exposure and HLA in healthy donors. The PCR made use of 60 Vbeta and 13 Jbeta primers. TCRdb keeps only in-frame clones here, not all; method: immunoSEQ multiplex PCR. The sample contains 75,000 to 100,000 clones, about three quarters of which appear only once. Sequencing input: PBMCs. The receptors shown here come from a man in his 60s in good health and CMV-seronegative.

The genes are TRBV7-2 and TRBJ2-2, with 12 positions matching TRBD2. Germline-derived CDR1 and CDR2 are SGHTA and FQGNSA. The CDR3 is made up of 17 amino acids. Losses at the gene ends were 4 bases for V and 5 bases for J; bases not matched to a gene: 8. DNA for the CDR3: TGTGCCAGCAGCTCATCCGGGACTAGCGGGCTAACCGGGGAGCTGTTTTTT. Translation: CASSSSGTSGLTGELFF. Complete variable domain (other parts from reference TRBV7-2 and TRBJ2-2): GAGVSQSPSNKVTEKGKDVELRCDPISGHTALYWYRQSLGQGLEFLIYFQGNSAPDKSGLPSDRFSAERTGGSVSTLTIQRTQQEDSAVYLCASSSSGTSGLTGELFFGEGSRLTVL.

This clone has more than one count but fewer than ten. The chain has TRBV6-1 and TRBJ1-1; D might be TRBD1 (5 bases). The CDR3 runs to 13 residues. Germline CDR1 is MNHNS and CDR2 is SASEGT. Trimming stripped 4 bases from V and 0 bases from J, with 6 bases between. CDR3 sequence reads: CASSGQLNTEAFF. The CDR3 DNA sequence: TGTGCCAGCAGTGGACAGCTGAACACTGAAGCTTTCTTT.

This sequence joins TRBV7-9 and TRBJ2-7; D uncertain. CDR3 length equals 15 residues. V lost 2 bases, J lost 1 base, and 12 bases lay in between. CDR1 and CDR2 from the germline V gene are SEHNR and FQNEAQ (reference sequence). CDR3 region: CASSLNSAISYEQYF. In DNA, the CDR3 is TGTGCCAGCAGCTTAAATTCCGCTATATCCTACGAGCAGTACTTC.

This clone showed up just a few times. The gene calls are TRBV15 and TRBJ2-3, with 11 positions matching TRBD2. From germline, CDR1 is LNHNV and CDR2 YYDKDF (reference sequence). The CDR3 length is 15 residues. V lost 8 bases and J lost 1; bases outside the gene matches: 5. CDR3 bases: TGTGCCACCTTAGCGGGGGGGAGAGGCACAGATACGCAGTATTTT. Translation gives CATLAGGRGTDTQYF. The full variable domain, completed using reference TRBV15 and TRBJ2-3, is DAMVIQNPRYQVTQFGKPVTLSCSQTLNHNVMYWYQQKSSQAPKLLFHYYDKDFNNEADTPDNFQSRRPNTSFCFLDIRSPGLGDTAMYLCATLAGGRGTDTQYFGPGTRLTVL.

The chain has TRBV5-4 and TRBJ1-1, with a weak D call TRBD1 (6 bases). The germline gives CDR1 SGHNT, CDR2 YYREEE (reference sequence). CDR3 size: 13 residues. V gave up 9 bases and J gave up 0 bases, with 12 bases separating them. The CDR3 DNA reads TGTGCCACAGGGGAACCCATGAACACTGAAGCTTTCTTT. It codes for CATGEPMNTEAFF. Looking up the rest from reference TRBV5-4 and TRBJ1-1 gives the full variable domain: ETGVTQSPTHLIKTRGQQVTLRCSSQSGHNTVSWYQQALGQGPQFIFQYYREEENGRGNFPPRFSGLQFPNYSSELNVNALELDDSALYLCATGEPMNTEAFFGQGTRLTVV.

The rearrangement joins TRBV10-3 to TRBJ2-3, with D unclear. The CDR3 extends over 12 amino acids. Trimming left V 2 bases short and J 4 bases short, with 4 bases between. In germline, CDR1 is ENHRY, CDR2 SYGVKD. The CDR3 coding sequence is TGTGCCATCAGTGAGGGAGCAGATACGCAGTATTTT. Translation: CAISEGADTQYF.

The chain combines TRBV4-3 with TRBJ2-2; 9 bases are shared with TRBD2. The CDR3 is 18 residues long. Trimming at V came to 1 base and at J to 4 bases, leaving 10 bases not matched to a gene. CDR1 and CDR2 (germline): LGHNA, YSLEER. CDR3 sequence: CASSQVPGSGGLTGELFF. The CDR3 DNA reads TGCGCCAGCAGCCAAGTTCCAGGTAGCGGGGGCCTCACCGGGGAGCTGTTTTTT.

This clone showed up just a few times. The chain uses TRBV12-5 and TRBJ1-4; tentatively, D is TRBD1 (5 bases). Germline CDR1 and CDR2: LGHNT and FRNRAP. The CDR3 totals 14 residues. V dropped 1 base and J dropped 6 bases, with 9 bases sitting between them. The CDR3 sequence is CASGLAGLDEKLFF. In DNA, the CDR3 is TGTGCTAGTGGTTTGGCAGGGTTGGATGAAAAACTGTTTTTT.

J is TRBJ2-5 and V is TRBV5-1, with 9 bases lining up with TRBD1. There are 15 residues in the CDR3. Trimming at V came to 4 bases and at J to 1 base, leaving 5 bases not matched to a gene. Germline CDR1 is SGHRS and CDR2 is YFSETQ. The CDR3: CASSPGTGPQETQYF. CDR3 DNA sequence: TGCGCCAGCAGCCCGGGGACAGGGCCCCAAGAGACCCAGTACTTC.

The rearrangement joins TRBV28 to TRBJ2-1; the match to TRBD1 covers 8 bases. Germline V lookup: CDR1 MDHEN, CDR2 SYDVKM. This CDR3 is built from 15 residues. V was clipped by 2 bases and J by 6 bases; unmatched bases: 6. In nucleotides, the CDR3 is TGTGCCAGCAGTTTAAGCCGCAGGGGGCGCAATGAGCAGTTCTTC. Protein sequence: CASSLSRRGRNEQFF.

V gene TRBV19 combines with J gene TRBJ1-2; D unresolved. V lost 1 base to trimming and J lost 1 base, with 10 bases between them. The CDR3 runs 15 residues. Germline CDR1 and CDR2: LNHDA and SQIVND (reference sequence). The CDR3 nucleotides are TGTGCCAGTAGTATAGCCCGCGGAGATAACTATGGCTACACCTTC. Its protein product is CASSIARGDNYGYTF.

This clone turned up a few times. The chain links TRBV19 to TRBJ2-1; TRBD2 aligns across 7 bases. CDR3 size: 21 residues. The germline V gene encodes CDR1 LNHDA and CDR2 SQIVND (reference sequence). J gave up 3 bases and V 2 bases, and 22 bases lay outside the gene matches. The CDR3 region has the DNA TGTGCCAGTAGTATACTTCAGGTGGGCTCTAGCGGAGGCCTTTACTACAATGAGCAGTTCTTC. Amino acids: CASSILQVGSSGGLYYNEQFF.

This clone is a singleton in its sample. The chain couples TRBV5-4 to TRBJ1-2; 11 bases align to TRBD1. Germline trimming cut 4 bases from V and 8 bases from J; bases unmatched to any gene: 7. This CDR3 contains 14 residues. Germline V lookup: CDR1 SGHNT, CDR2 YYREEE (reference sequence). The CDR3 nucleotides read TGTGCCAGCAGCCCCGGACAGGGGGCATGGGGCTACACCTTC. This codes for CASSPGQGAWGYTF.

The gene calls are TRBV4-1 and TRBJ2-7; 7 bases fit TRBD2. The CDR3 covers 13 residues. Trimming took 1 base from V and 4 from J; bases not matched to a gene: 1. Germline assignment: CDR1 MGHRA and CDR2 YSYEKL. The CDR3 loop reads CASSQGGGYEQYF. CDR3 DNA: TGCGCCAGCAGCCAAGGGGGGGGGTACGAGCAGTACTTC.

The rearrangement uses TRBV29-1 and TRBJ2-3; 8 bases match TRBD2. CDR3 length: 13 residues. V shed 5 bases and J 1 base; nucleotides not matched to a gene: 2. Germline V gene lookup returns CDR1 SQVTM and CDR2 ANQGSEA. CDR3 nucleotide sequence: TGCAGCGTTACGACTAGCGGCACAGATACGCAGTATTTT. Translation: CSVTTSGTDTQYF.

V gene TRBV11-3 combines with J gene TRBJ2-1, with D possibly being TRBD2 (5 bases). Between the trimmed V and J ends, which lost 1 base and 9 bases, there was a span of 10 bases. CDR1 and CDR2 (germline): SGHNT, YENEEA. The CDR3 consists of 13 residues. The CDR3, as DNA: TGTGCCAGCAGCTTAGGGGCCGGAGGTGAGCAGTTCTTC. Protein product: CASSLGAGGEQFF.

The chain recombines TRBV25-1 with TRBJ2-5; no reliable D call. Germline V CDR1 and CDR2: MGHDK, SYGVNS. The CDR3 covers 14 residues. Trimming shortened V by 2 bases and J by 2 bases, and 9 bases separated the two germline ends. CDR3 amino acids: CASSEGGNQETQYF. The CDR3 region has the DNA TGTGCCAGCAGTGAAGGCGGTAATCAAGAGACCCAGTACTTC. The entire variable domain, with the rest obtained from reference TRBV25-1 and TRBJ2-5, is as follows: EADIYQTPRYLVIGTGKKITLECSQTMGHDKMYWYQQDPGMELHLIHYSYGVNSTEKGDLSSESTVSRIRTEHFPLTLESARPSHTSQYLCASSEGGNQETQYFGPGTRLLVL.

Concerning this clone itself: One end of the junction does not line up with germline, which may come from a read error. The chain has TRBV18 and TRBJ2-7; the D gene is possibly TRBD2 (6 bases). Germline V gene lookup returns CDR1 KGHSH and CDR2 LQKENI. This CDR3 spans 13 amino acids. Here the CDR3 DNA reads TGTGCCAGCTCACCAATAGGGCAGGCCAGGAGGGACTTC. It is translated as CASSPIGQARRDF.

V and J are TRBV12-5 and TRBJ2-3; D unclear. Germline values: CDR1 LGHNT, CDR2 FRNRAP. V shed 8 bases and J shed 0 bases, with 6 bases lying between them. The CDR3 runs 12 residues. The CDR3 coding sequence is TGTGCTAGTACCAGAAGCACAGATACGCAGTATTTT. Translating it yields CASTRSTDTQYF.

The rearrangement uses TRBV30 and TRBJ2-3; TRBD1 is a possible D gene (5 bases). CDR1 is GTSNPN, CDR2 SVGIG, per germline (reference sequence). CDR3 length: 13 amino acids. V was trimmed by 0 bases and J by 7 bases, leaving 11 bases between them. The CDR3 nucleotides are TGTGCCTGGAGTGTACAAGGGGCAAATACGCAGTATTTT. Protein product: CAWSVQGANTQYF.

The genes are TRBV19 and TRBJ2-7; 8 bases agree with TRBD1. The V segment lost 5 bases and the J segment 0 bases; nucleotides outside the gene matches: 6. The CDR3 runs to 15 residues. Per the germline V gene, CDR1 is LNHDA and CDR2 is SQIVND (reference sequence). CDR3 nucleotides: TGTGCCAGTAGTTGGACAGGGAAGAGCTCCTACGAGCAGTACTTC. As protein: CASSWTGKSSYEQYF. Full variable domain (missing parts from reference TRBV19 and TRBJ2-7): DGGITQSPKYLFRKEGQNVTLSCEQNLNHDAMYWYRQDPGQGLRLIYYSQIVNDFQKGDIAEGYSVSREKKESFPLTVTSAQKNPTAFYLCASSWTGKSSYEQYFGPGTRLTVT.

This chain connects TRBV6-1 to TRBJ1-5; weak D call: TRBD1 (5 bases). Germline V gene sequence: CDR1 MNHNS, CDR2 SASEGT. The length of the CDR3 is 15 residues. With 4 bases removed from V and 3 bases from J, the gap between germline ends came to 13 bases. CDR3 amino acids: CASSVGGGNNQPQHF. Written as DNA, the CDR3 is TGTGCCAGCAGTGTGGGGGGAGGGAACAATCAGCCCCAGCATTTT.

CDR3 DNA: TGTGCCAGCAGCGTAGTGACTTCCACCGGGGAGCTGTTTTTT. This sequence encodes CASSVVTSTGELFF. V usage is TRBV9 and J usage is TRBJ2-2; no firm D call. The CDR3 spans 14 residues. Trimming pared 0 bases from V and 4 bases from J, leaving 7 bases between. CDR1 is SGDLS, CDR2 YYNGEE, per germline. Supplemented by reference TRBV9 and TRBJ2-2, the full variable domain reads DSGVTQTPKHLITATGQRVTLRCSPRSGDLSVYWYQQSLDQGLQFLIQYYNGEERAKGNILERFSAQQFPDLHSELNLSSLELGDSALYFCASSVVTSTGELFFGEGSRLTVL.

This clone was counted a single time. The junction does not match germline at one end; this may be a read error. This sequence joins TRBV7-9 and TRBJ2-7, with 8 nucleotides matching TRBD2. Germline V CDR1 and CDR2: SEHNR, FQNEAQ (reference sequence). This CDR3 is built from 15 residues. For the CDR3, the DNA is TGTTCCAGCAGCTTAGCGGGAAGGGGGACGTACGAGCAGTACTTC. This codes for CSSSLAGRGTYEQYF. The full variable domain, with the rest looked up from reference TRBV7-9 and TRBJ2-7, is DTGVSQNPRHKITKRGQNVTFRCDPISEHNRLYWYRQTLGQGPEFLTYFQNEAQLEKSRLLSDRFSAERPKGSFSTLEIQRTEQGDSAMYLCSSSLAGRGTYEQYFGPGTRLTVT.

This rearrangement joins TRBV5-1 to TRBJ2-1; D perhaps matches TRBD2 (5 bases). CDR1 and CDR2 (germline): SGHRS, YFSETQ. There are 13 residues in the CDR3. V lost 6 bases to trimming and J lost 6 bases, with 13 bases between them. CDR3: CASKVNSANEQFF. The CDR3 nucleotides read TGCGCCAGCAAAGTTAATAGCGCCAATGAGCAGTTCTTC.

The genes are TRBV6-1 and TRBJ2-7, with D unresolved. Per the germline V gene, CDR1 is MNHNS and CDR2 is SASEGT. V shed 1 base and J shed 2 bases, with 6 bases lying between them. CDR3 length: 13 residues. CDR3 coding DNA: TGTGCCAGCAGTGAAGGGCGGACCTACGAGCAGTACTTC. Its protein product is CASSEGRTYEQYF.

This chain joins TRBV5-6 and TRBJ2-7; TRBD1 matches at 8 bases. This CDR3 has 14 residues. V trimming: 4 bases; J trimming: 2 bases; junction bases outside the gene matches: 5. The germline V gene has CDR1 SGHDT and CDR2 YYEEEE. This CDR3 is CASSRDRLTYEQYF. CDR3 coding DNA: TGTGCCAGCAGCCGGGACAGGCTCACCTACGAGCAGTACTTC.